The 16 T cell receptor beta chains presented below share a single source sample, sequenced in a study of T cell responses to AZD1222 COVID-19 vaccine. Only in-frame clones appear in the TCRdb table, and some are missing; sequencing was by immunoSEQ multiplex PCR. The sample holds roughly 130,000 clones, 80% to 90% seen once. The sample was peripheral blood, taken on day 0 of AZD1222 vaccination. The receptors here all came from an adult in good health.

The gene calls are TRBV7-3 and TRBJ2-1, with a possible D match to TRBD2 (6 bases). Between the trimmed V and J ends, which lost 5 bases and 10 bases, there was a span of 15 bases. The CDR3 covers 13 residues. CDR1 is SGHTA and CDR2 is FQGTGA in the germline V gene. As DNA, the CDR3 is TGTGCCAGCAGCGTCAAGTCTAGCGCCGAGCAGTTCTTC. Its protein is CASSVKSSAEQFF.

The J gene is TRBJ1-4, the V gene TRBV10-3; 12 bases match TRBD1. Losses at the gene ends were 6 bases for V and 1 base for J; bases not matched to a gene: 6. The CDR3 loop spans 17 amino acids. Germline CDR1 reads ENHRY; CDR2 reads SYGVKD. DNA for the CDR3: TGTGCCATCAGACCGGGACAGGGGGCCGGAACTAATGAAAAACTGTTTTTT. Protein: CAIRPGQGAGTNEKLFF.

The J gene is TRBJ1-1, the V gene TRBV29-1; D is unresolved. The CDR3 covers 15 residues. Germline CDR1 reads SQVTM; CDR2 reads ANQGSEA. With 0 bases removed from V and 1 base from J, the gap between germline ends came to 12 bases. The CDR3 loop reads CSVEDPVRWNTEAFF. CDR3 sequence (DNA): TGCAGCGTTGAAGATCCAGTCAGGTGGAACACTGAAGCTTTCTTT. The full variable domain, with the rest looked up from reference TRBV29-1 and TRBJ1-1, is SAVISQKPSRDICQRGTSLTIQCQVDSQVTMMFWYRQQPGQSLTLIATANQGSEATYESGFVIDKFPISRPNLTFSTLTVSNMSPEDSSIYLCSVEDPVRWNTEAFFGQGTRLTVV.

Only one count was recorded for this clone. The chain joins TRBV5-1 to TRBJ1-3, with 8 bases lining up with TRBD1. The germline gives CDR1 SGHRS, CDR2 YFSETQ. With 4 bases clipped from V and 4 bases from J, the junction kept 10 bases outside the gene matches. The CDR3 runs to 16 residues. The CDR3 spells CASSRQGMDEGNTIYF. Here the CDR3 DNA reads TGCGCCAGCAGCCGACAGGGGATGGATGAGGGAAACACCATATATTTT.

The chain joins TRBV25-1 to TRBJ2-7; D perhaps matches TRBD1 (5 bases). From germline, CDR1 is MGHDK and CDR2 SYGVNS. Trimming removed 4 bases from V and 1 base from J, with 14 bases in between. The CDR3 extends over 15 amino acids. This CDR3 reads CASSVIGAVSYEQYF. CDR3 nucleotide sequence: TGTGCCAGCAGTGTCATTGGGGCAGTTTCCTACGAGCAGTACTTC.

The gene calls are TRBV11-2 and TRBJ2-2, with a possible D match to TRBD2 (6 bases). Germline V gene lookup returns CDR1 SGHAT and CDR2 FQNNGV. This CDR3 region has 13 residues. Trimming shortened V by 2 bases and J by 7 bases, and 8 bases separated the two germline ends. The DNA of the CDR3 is TGTGCCAGCAGCTTACGGAGGGTCGGGGAGCTGTTTTTT. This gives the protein CASSLRRVGELFF.

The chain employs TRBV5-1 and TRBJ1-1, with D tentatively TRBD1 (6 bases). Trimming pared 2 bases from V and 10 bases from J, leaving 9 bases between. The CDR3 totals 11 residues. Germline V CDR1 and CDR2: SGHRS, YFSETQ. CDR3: CASSLGQRAFF. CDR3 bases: TGCGCCAGCAGCTTAGGACAGCGAGCTTTCTTT.

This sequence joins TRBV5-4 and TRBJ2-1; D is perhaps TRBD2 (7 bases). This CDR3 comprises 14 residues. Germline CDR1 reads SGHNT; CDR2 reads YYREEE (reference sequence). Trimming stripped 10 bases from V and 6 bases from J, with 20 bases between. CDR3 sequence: CASARGEGGNEQFF. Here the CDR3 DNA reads TGTGCCTCTGCCCGGGGGGAGGGGGGCAATGAGCAGTTCTTC.

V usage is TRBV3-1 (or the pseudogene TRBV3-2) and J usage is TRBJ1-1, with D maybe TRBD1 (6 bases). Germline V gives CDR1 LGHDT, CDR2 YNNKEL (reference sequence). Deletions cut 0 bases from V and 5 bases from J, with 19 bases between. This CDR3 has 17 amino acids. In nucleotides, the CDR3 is TGTGCCAGCAGCCAAGAGGGGGCTAGACAGTCTATGACTGAAGCTTTCTTT. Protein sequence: CASSQEGARQSMTEAFF.

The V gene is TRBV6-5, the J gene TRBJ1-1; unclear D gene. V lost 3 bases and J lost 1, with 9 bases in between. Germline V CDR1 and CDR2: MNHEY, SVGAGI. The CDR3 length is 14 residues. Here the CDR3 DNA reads TGTGCCAGCAGTTATTACGGCCCGAACACTGAAGCTTTCTTT. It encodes CASSYYGPNTEAFF.

CDR3 DNA: TGTGCCAGTAGTAAGGACAGGGTATCCTACGAGCAGTACTTC. It codes for CASSKDRVSYEQYF. The chain recombines TRBV19 with TRBJ2-7, with 8 bases that match TRBD1. Per germline, CDR1 LNHDA and CDR2 SQIVND (reference sequence). The CDR3 has 14 amino acids. V trimming: 4 bases; J trimming: 1 base; junction bases outside the gene matches: 3.

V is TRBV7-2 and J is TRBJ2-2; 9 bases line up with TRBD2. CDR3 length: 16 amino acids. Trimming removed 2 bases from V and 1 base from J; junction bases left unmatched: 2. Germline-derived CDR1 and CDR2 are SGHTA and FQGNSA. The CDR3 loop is CASSLSSGVNTGELFF. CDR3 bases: TGTGCCAGCAGCTTATCTAGCGGGGTGAACACCGGGGAGCTGTTTTTT.

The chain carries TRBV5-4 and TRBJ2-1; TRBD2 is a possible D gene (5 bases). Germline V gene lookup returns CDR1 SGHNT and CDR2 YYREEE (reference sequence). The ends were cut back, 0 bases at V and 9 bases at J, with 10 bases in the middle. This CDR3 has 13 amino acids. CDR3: CASSLAARAEQFF. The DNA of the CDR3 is TGTGCCAGCAGCTTGGCGGCGCGGGCTGAGCAGTTCTTC.

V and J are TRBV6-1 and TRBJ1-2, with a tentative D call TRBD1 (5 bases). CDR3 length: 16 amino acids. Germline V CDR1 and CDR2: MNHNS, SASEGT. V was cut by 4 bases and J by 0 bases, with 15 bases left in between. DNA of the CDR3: TGTGCCAGCAGTGTAGGACACGCCCAAGCTAACTATGGCTACACCTTC. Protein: CASSVGHAQANYGYTF.

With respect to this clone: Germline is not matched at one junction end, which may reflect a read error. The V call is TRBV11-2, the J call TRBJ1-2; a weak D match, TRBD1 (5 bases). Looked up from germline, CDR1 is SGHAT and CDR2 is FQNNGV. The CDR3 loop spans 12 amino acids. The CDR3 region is CASSSGPRDSIF. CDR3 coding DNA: TGTGCCAGCAGCTCTGGACCCCGGGACTCCATCTTC.

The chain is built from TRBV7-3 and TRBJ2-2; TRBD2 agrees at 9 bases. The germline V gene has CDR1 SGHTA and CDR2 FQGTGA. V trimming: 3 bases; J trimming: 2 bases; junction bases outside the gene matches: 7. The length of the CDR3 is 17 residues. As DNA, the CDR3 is TGTGCCAGCAGCTTGGTAGCGGGGGCCACAAACACCGGGGAGCTGTTTTTT. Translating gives CASSLVAGATNTGELFF.